What follows are 2 T cell receptor beta chains derived from one specimen sequenced in a study of CD8+ T cells in alopecia areata. The treatment was: oral pan-JAK inhibitor, 5-10 mg twice daily. After isolation, RNA underwent reverse transcription to generate cDNA as the sequencing template. The data were produced by immunoSEQ multiplex PCR, yet TCRdb's version contains in-frame clones alone and is incomplete. Counted here are 210,000 or so clones, approximately 67% occurring once; the ten biggest clones make up around 1.2%. The sequenced sample was CD4+ T cells sorted from blood, obtained at approximately week 44, from a patient treated with tofacitinib. All receptors come from a human donor with alopecia areata.

This clone was picked up a small number of times. The gene calls are TRBV2 and TRBJ1-6; D gene ambiguous. Germline V gene data show CDR1 as SNHLY and CDR2 as FYNNEI. This CDR3 is 14 amino acids long. The V and J ends lost 4 bases and 8 bases respectively, with 12 bases between them. The CDR3 sequence: CASSVWSRDSPLHF. The CDR3 DNA sequence: TGTGCCAGCAGTGTTTGGTCCCGGGATTCACCCCTCCACTTT.

V gene TRBV29-1 combines with J gene TRBJ2-7; 7 positions match TRBD1. The CDR3 is 15 residues long. Trimming removed 4 bases from V and 4 bases from J; junction bases left unmatched: 13. Germline-derived CDR1 and CDR2 are SQVTM and ANQGSEA. The CDR3 coding sequence is TGCAGCGTTGCCGGACAACCGGGACAGATATACGAGCAGTACTTC. This codes for CSVAGQPGQIYEQYF.